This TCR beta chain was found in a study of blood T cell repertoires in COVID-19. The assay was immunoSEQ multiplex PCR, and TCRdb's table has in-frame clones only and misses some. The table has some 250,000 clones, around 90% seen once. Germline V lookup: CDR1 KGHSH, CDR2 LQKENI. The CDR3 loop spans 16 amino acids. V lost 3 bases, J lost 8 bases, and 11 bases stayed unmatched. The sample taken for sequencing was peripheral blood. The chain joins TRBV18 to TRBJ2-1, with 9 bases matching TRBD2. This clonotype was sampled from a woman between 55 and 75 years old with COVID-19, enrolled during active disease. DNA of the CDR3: TGTGCCAGCTCACCTTTCAGTAGCGGGAGTTCGCATGAGCAGTTCTTC. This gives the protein CASSPFSSGSSHEQFF.